This TCR beta chain derives from a study of OX40 agonist ivuxolimab in advanced cancers. This CDR3 region has 18 residues. Unmatched junction bases numbered 13, after V lost 5 bases and J lost 7 bases. CDR1 SNHLY and CDR2 FYNNEI come from the germline V gene. Study observations and caveats: Expanded clones tended on average to be more numerous among CD8+ T cells than CD4+.

Of note for this clone: Its antigen remains unknown.

The data were produced by immunoSEQ multiplex PCR, yet TCRdb's version contains in-frame clones alone and is incomplete. The data contain about 63,000 clones, roughly nine tenths of them seen just once; the ten biggest clones take up approximately 0.8%. The chain uses TRBV2 and TRBJ2-1; 14 positions agree with TRBD2. The receptor was isolated from an adult with an advanced solid tumor such as melanoma, head and neck, liver or kidney cancer. The sequences come from CD4+ or CD8+ T cells sorted from blood, collected in a trial of the OX40 agonist ivuxolimab. The CDR3: CASSWGLAGEWGGNEQFF. Written as DNA, the CDR3 is TGTGCCAGCAGTTGGGGACTAGCGGGAGAGTGGGGGGGTAATGAGCAGTTCTTC.